The 21 T cell receptor beta chains in this list originate from one sample, sequenced in a study of breast tumors, draining lymph nodes, adjacent tissues (dated by TCRdb to the mid-2010s). Lymph node samples were obtained from the axillary draining lymph nodes of breast cancer patients. Receptor amplification or capture employed multiplex PCR. The sample was run on an Illumina HiSeq 2000. Starting from the raw public reads, TCRdb applied fastp trimming at Q25, assembled clones with MiXCR and retained in-frame beta chains. CDR3 protein duplicates are merged, each entry listing the most common genes and DNA. The sample includes around 300,000 distinct CDR3 sequences, with around 30% observed a single time. The top ten clonotypes cover more than 0.95% of the sample. Material: axillary lymph node tissue. The origin of the receptors is a female donor with breast cancer. Some clones in this sample may be carry-over from other donors' samples.

This clonotype occurred many times. This rearrangement joins TRBV5-4 to TRBJ2-6; 9 bases agree with TRBD1. This CDR3 has 20 residues. The germline gives CDR1 SGHNT, CDR2 YYREEE (reference sequence). J was trimmed by 1 base and V by 4 bases; bases with no gene match: 15. The CDR3: CASSPHLGQGNPSGANVLTF. The CDR3 DNA is TGTGCCAGCAGCCCTCACCTGGGACAGGGAAATCCGTCTGGGGCCAACGTCCTGACTTTC.

This clonotype appeared many times. The chain is built from TRBV20-1 and TRBJ2-1; unclear D gene. Germline CDR1 and CDR2: DFQATT and SNEGSKA (reference sequence). The V end was cut by 6 bases, the J end by 7 bases, with 10 bases between. CDR3 length equals 11 residues. CDR3 sequence: CSAQLANEQFF. The CDR3 DNA follows: TGCAGTGCCCAGTTAGCAAATGAGCAGTTCTTC.

This clonotype was detected many times. The J gene is TRBJ2-3, the V gene TRBV7-2; unclear D gene. Per the germline V gene, CDR1 is SGHTA and CDR2 is FQGNSA. The CDR3 is 14 amino acids. Trimming took 3 bases from V and 4 from J, leaving 11 bases between them. The CDR3 protein is CASSLSKVSDTQYF. The CDR3 bases are TGTGCCAGCAGCTTGAGTAAAGTATCAGATACGCAGTATTTT. The variable domain in full, with the rest retrieved from reference TRBV7-2 and TRBJ2-3, is GAGVSQSPSNKVTEKGKDVELRCDPISGHTALYWYRQSLGQGLEFLIYFQGNSAPDKSGLPSDRFSAERTGGSVSTLTIQRTQQEDSAVYLCASSLSKVSDTQYFGPGTRLTVL.

The table lists this clonotype with many counts. The rearrangement links TRBV20-1 to TRBJ2-1; 13 bases are a match to TRBD2. The CDR3 is 16 residues long. Unmatched junction bases numbered 10, after V lost 3 bases and J lost 8 bases. Germline loops: CDR1 DFQATT, CDR2 SNEGSKA (reference sequence). CDR3 sequence reads: CSASGGLAGWVDEQFF. CDR3 bases: TGCAGTGCTAGTGGGGGACTAGCGGGATGGGTGGATGAGCAGTTCTTC.

This clonotype was seen ten or more times. The V call is TRBV6-5, the J call TRBJ2-5; 10 bases align to TRBD2. This CDR3 is 17 amino acids long. Germline loops: CDR1 MNHEY, CDR2 SVGAGI. V lost 1 base to trimming and J lost 3 bases; unmatched junction nucleotides: 8. The CDR3 here is CASSYWRGSGREETQYF. The CDR3 DNA is TGTGCCAGCAGTTACTGGAGGGGGAGCGGGAGGGAAGAGACCCAGTACTTC.

The chain combines TRBV19 with TRBJ2-3; 8 bases align to TRBD2. Germline V gene data show CDR1 as LNHDA and CDR2 as SQIVND (reference sequence). This CDR3 spans 15 amino acids. V lost 2 bases to trimming and J lost 11 bases; unmatched junction nucleotides: 12. CDR3 amino acids: CASSISSGSHNEQYF. CDR3 nucleotides: TGTGCCAGTAGTATAAGCAGCGGGAGCCACAATGAGCAGTATTTT.

This clonotype was detected many times. The junction departs from the called germline gene at one end, perhaps through a read error. This chain connects TRBV11-3 to TRBJ1-2, with a possible D match to TRBD1 (6 bases). Germline V gene sequence: CDR1 SGHNT, CDR2 YENEEA. The CDR3 has 12 amino acids. The CDR3 DNA reads as TGTGCCAGCTCCCAGGACAGAGGGCGATTCTCCTTC. As protein: CASSQDRGRFSF.

Many counts were recorded for this clonotype. A junction end diverges from the germline sequence, so it may reflect a read error. This rearrangement joins TRBV20-1 to TRBJ2-6, with a tentative D call TRBD1 (5 bases). Looked up from germline, CDR1 is DFQATT and CDR2 is SNEGSKA (reference sequence). The CDR3 spans 14 residues. This CDR3 reads CSSVKFSGATVLTF. CDR3 nucleotide sequence: TGCAGTAGCGTCAAGTTCTCTGGGGCCACCGTCCTGACTTTC.

The table lists this clonotype with many counts. The chain joins TRBV10-3 to TRBJ2-7; 7 bases line up with TRBD1. CDR3 length: 17 amino acids. Trimming took 7 bases from V and 0 from J; bases not matched to a gene: 15. Germline assignment: CDR1 ENHRY and CDR2 SYGVKD. Here the CDR3 DNA reads TGTGCCATCACAACCACTAAGACAGGGACGAGCTCCTACGAGCAGTACTTC. Its protein product is CAITTTKTGTSSYEQYF.

This clonotype was observed many times. The chain uses TRBV4-3 and TRBJ2-7; 7 nucleotides agree with TRBD2. V shed 1 base, J shed 0 bases, and the junction held 0 bases outside the gene matches. CDR1 LGHNA and CDR2 YSLEER come from the germline V gene. There are 14 residues in the CDR3. CDR3 nucleotides: TGCGCCAGCAGCCAAGGGACTAGCTCCTACGAGCAGTACTTC. Its protein product is CASSQGTSSYEQYF.

Concerning this clonotype itself: A much larger clone differs from this one at a single base, so this may be a read error. The V call is TRBV9, the J call TRBJ2-7, with TRBD2 as a possible D gene (6 bases). Trimming removed 0 bases at V and 5 bases at J, with 15 bases between. The CDR3 sequence is 15 residues long. Germline-derived CDR1 and CDR2 are SGDLS and YYNGEE. CDR3 DNA sequence: TGTGCCAGCAGCGTAGTGGGAGGAGGTTGGGACGAGCAGTACTTC. Residues: CASSVVGGGWDEQYF.

This clonotype was seen many times. The chain couples TRBV12-5 to TRBJ2-5, with unresolved D. The CDR3 contains 10 residues. CDR1 is LGHNT, CDR2 FRNRAP, per germline. The V end lost 5 bases, the J end lost 9 bases, and 7 bases lay between the germline ends. The CDR3 DNA reads TGTGCTAGTGGTCCTGACGCCCAGTACTTC. Amino acid sequence: CASGPDAQYF.

The table lists this clonotype with many counts. The chain recombines TRBV4-1 with TRBJ2-7; TRBD1 agrees at 8 bases. The germline V gene has CDR1 MGHRA and CDR2 YSYEKL. The CDR3 runs 15 residues. Unmatched junction bases numbered 4, after V lost 0 bases and J lost 3 bases. DNA of the CDR3: TGCGCCAGCAGCCAAGAACGGACAGGGATCTACGAGCAGTACTTC. Amino acids: CASSQERTGIYEQYF.

This clonotype turned up a few times. The chain joins TRBV5-6 to TRBJ1-6, with unresolved D. Deletions cut 2 bases from V and 4 bases from J, with 10 bases between. The CDR3 sequence is 15 residues long. Germline lookup yields CDR1 SGHDT and CDR2 YYEEEE. The CDR3 DNA is TGTGCCAGCAGCTTAGCGAACACATATAATTCACCCCTCCACTTT. Translation: CASSLANTYNSPLHF.

This clonotype has at least ten counts. The chain couples TRBV15 to TRBJ1-5; D not certain. The length of the CDR3 is 15 residues. V was pared by 4 bases and J by 7 bases, with 17 bases between. Germline CDR1 is LNHNV and CDR2 is YYDKDF (reference sequence). The CDR3 loop reads CATSKGADLRQPQHF. DNA for the CDR3: TGTGCCACCAGCAAGGGAGCGGACTTGAGGCAGCCCCAGCATTTT.

This clonotype was counted many times. V is TRBV12-3 or TRBV12-4 and J is TRBJ2-1, with TRBD2 matching over 12 bases. The V segment lost 4 bases and the J segment 12 bases; nucleotides outside the gene matches: 13. This CDR3 is 16 amino acids long. The CDR3 reads CASSSGTPGLAGWQFF. The CDR3 nucleotides are TGTGCCAGCAGTTCGGGGACCCCGGGACTAGCGGGTTGGCAGTTCTTC.

The table lists this clonotype with many counts. CDR3 DNA: TGCAGCGTTATTTACTTGGGCGGGAGTATCACCTACAATGAGCAGTTCTTC. It specifies CSVIYLGGSITYNEQFF. The chain recombines TRBV29-1 with TRBJ2-1; 7 nucleotides agree with TRBD2. CDR1 SQVTM and CDR2 ANQGSEA come from the germline V gene. The junction had 15 bases not matched to a gene; V was cut back by 5 bases and J by 2 bases. The CDR3 sequence is 17 residues long.

This clonotype showed up many times. The chain joins TRBV6-1 to TRBJ1-2; D unclear. CDR1 is MNHNS, CDR2 SASEGT, per germline. V lost 4 bases and J 3 bases, leaving 9 bases between the germline ends. The CDR3 covers 13 residues. The CDR3 loop reads CASSANADYGYTF. For the CDR3, the DNA is TGTGCCAGCAGTGCCAACGCAGACTATGGCTACACCTTC.

This clonotype was counted a few times. V usage is TRBV6-1 and J usage is TRBJ2-3; 7 bases are shared with TRBD2. The CDR3 is 12 residues long. V lost 7 bases to trimming and J lost 6 bases; unmatched junction nucleotides: 4. CDR1 and CDR2 from the germline V gene are MNHNS and SASEGT. The CDR3 here is CASTGGSDTQYF. The DNA of the CDR3 is TGTGCCAGCACCGGGGGGTCTGATACGCAGTATTTT.

In its sample, this clonotype was seen many times. The chain joins TRBV7-8 to TRBJ2-7, with TRBD2 identical over 8 bases. The CDR3 consists of 20 residues. Losses at the gene ends were 2 bases for V and 0 bases for J; bases not matched to a gene: 18. CDR1 is SGHVS and CDR2 is FQNEAQ in the germline V gene. CDR3 residues: CASSLWRGVIAGSSSYEQYF. The CDR3 region has the DNA TGTGCCAGCAGCTTATGGAGGGGCGTAATAGCGGGATCCAGCTCCTACGAGCAGTACTTC.

In its sample, this clonotype was seen many times. The rearrangement links TRBV7-8 to TRBJ1-4; no firm D call. V lost 2 bases and J 8 bases, leaving 12 bases between the germline ends. The CDR3 contains 14 residues. The V gene's germline CDR1 is SGHVS and CDR2 FQNEAQ. The CDR3 region is CASSLNFQGEKLFF. CDR3 sequence (DNA): TGTGCCAGCAGCTTAAATTTTCAAGGAGAAAAACTGTTTTTT. Full variable domain (remainder filled in from reference TRBV7-8 and TRBJ1-4): GAGVSQSPRYKVAKRGQDVALRCDPISGHVSLFWYQQALGQGPEFLTYFQNEAQLDKSGLPSDRFFAERPEGSVSTLKIQRTQQEDSAVYLCASSLNFQGEKLFFGSGTQLSVL.